The rows below give T cell receptor beta chains drawn from one sample of a study of Tregs in tolerant kidney transplant recipients. Sequenced by immunoSEQ multiplex PCR; TCRdb stores in-frame clones only, minus some. The sample lists roughly 120,000 clones; about 90% were seen once. Material for sequencing was CD4+ T cells from blood. These receptors all stem from a human donor in good health. CDR3s include the opening cysteine and the closing phenylalanine or tryptophan. A D gene is named only where the DNA matches it firmly. Part of the rows lack a size; the others show once, few, many or a class for expanded clones.

j_gene: TRBJ1-6
v_gene: TRBV7-6
d_gene: .
abundance: .
CDR3aa: CASSLERRAARGSPLHF
CDR3nt: TGTGCCAGCAGCTTAGAGCGAAGGGCCGCGAGGGGTTCACCCCTCCACTTT

j_gene: TRBJ2-1
v_gene: TRBV7-9
d_gene: .
abundance: .
CDR3aa: CASSLAEAGISYNEQFF
CDR3nt: TGTGCCAGCAGCTTAGCGGAGGCCGGGATCTCCTACAATGAGCAGTTCTTC

j_gene: TRBJ1-4
v_gene: TRBV9
d_gene: .
abundance: .
CDR3aa: CASSVAGGWEKLFF
CDR3nt: TGTGCCAGCAGCGTAGCGGGGGGTTGGGAAAAACTGTTTTTT

j_gene: TRBJ2-6
v_gene: TRBV7-9
d_gene: TRBD1
abundance: .
CDR3aa: CASSTRGQGAGANVLTF
CDR3nt: TGTGCCAGCAGCACCCGGGGACAGGGGGCTGGGGCCAACGTCCTGACTTTC

j_gene: TRBJ2-1
v_gene: TRBV29-1
d_gene: TRBD2
abundance: .
CDR3aa: CSVPRTSEDNEQFF
CDR3nt: TGCAGCGTCCCCCGGACTAGCGAGGACAATGAGCAGTTCTTC

j_gene: TRBJ2-5
v_gene: TRBV2
d_gene: .
abundance: .
CDR3aa: CASRETEVQETQYF
CDR3nt: TGTGCCAGCAGGGAGACGGAAGTGCAAGAGACCCAGTACTTC

j_gene: TRBJ1-1
v_gene: TRBV7-2
d_gene: .
abundance: once
CDR3aa: CASSLGGITEAFF
CDR3nt: TGTGCCAGCAGCTTAGGGGGGATCACTGAAGCTTTCTTT

j_gene: TRBJ2-1
v_gene: TRBV18
d_gene: .
abundance: .
CDR3aa: CASSPGTGSSYNEQFF
CDR3nt: TGTGCCAGCTCACCAGGGACGGGGAGCTCCTACAATGAGCAGTTCTTC

j_gene: TRBJ2-5
v_gene: TRBV6-5
d_gene: TRBD1
abundance: .
CDR3aa: CASSYSSGGETQYF
CDR3nt: TGTGCCAGCAGTTACTCTTCAGGGGGTGAGACCCAGTACTTC

j_gene: TRBJ2-7
v_gene: TRBV7-3
d_gene: .
abundance: .
CDR3aa: CASSLKGSGSYEQYF
CDR3nt: TGTGCCAGCAGCTTAAAAGGGTCAGGCTCCTACGAGCAGTACTTC

j_gene: TRBJ2-7
v_gene: TRBV19
d_gene: .
abundance: .
CDR3aa: CASSIRHSGSSLYEQYF
CDR3nt: TGTGCCAGTAGTATCAGGCATTCGGGATCTAGTTTATACGAGCAGTACTTC

j_gene: TRBJ2-7
v_gene: TRBV19
d_gene: TRBD1
abundance: .
CDR3aa: CASSIVGRGPYEQYF
CDR3nt: TGTGCCAGTAGTATAGTCGGCAGGGGGCCCTACGAGCAGTACTTC

j_gene: TRBJ1-1
v_gene: TRBV2
d_gene: .
abundance: .
CDR3aa: CASSLRELNTEAFF
CDR3nt: TGTGCCAGCAGCCTCCGGGAGTTGAACACTGAAGCTTTCTTT

j_gene: TRBJ2-1
v_gene: TRBV7-2
d_gene: .
abundance: .
CDR3aa: CAQPNGLASSYNEQFF
CDR3nt: TGTGCGCAGCCTAACGGACTGGCGAGCTCCTACAATGAGCAGTTCTTC

j_gene: TRBJ1-6
v_gene: TRBV4-1
d_gene: .
abundance: .
CDR3aa: CASSQDGFSGSGGSPLHF
CDR3nt: TGCGCCAGCAGCCAAGATGGGTTCTCGGGTTCGGGTGGGTCACCCCTCCACTTT

j_gene: TRBJ1-2
v_gene: TRBV28
d_gene: .
abundance: .
CDR3aa: CASSFHLYGYTF
CDR3nt: TGTGCCAGCAGTTTCCACCTCTATGGCTACACCTTC

j_gene: TRBJ2-5
v_gene: TRBV2
d_gene: TRBD2
abundance: .
CDR3aa: CASRNAGGPGTQYF
CDR3nt: TGTGCCAGCAGAAATGCGGGGGGGCCGGGGACCCAGTACTTC

j_gene: TRBJ2-7
v_gene: TRBV5-1
d_gene: .
abundance: .
CDR3aa: CASSSHTESYEQYF
CDR3nt: TGCGCCAGCAGCTCACATACGGAATCCTACGAGCAGTACTTC

j_gene: TRBJ1-1
v_gene: TRBV2
d_gene: .
abundance: once
CDR3aa: CASSGSPDTEAFF
CDR3nt: TGTGCCAGCAGTGGGAGTCCGGACACTGAAGCTTTCTTT

j_gene: TRBJ1-1
v_gene: TRBV5-6
d_gene: .
abundance: once
CDR3aa: CASSLFVSPMNTEAFF
CDR3nt: TGTGCCAGCAGCTTGTTTGTCAGTCCCATGAACACTGAAGCTTTCTTT

j_gene: TRBJ1-2
v_gene: TRBV6-1
d_gene: .
abundance: .
CDR3aa: CASSELPVPRYTF
CDR3nt: TGTGCCAGCAGTGAATTGCCTGTCCCACGCTACACCTTC

j_gene: TRBJ2-5
v_gene: TRBV18
d_gene: .
abundance: .
CDR3aa: CASSRDGMETQYF
CDR3nt: TGTGCCAGCTCACGGGATGGGATGGAGACCCAGTACTTC

j_gene: TRBJ2-3
v_gene: TRBV9
d_gene: TRBD2
abundance: .
CDR3aa: CASSDPPGGPTDTQYF
CDR3nt: TGTGCCAGCAGCGATCCCCCGGGGGGGCCGACAGATACGCAGTATTTT

j_gene: TRBJ2-6
v_gene: TRBV11-2
d_gene: .
abundance: .
CDR3aa: CASSLGRLGANVLTF
CDR3nt: TGTGCCAGCAGCTTAGGGAGGCTTGGGGCCAACGTCCTGACTTTC

j_gene: TRBJ2-1
v_gene: TRBV5-4
d_gene: .
abundance: .
CDR3aa: CASSLWDNEQFF
CDR3nt: TGTGCCAGCAGCTTATGGGACAATGAGCAGTTCTTC

j_gene: TRBJ2-5
v_gene: TRBV5-8
d_gene: .
abundance: .
CDR3aa: CASSFGSPRETQYF
CDR3nt: TGTGCCAGCAGCTTCGGCAGTCCACGGGAGACCCAGTACTTC

j_gene: TRBJ1-1
v_gene: TRBV2
d_gene: .
abundance: .
CDR3aa: CASTLALMNTEAFF
CDR3nt: TGTGCCAGCACCTTGGCCTTGATGAACACTGAAGCTTTCTTT

j_gene: TRBJ2-7
v_gene: TRBV4-2
d_gene: .
abundance: once
CDR3aa: CASSPGGSSYEQYF
CDR3nt: TGTGCCAGCAGCCCAGGCGGTAGTTCCTACGAGCAGTACTTC

j_gene: TRBJ1-2
v_gene: TRBV1
d_gene: .
abundance: .
CDR3aa: CTSSREFPDGYTF
CDR3nt: TGCACCAGCAGCCGCGAATTTCCGGATGGCTACACCTTC

j_gene: TRBJ1-5
v_gene: TRBV19
d_gene: .
abundance: .
CDR3aa: CASSESGRGNQPQHF
CDR3nt: TGTGCCAGTAGTGAATCAGGCCGGGGGAATCAGCCCCAGCATTTT

j_gene: TRBJ2-1
v_gene: TRBV9
d_gene: TRBD2
abundance: .
CDR3aa: CASSVAVAGGVYEQFF
CDR3nt: TGTGCCAGCAGCGTAGCGGTGGCGGGAGGAGTCTATGAGCAGTTCTTC